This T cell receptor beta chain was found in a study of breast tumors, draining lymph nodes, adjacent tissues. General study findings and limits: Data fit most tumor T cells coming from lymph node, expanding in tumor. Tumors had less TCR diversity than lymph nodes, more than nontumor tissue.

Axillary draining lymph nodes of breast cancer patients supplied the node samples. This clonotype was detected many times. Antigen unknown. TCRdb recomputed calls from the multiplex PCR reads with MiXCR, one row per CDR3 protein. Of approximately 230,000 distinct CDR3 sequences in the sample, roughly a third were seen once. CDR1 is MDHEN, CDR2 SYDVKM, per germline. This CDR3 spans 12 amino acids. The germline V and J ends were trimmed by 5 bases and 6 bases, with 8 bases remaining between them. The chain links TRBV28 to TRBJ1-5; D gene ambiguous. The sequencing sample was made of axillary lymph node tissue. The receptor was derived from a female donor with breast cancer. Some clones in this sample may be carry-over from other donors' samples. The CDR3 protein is CASSLNSQPQHF. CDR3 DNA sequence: TGTGCCAGCAGTCTAAACAGTCAGCCCCAGCATTTT.